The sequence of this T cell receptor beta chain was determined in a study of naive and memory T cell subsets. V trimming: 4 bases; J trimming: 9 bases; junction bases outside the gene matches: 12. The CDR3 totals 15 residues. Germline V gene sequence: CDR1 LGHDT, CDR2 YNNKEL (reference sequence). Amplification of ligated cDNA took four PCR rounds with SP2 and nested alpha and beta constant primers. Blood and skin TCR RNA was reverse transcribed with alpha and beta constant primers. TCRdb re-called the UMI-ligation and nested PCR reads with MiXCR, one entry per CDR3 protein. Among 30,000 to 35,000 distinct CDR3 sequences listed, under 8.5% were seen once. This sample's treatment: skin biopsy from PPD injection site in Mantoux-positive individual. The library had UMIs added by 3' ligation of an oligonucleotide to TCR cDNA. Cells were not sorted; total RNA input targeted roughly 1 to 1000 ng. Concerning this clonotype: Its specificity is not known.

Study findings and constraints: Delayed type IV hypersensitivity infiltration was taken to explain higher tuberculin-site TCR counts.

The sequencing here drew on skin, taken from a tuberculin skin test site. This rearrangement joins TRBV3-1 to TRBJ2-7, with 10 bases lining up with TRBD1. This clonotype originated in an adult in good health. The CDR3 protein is CASSLAGTGDPAQYF. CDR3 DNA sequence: TGTGCCAGCAGCCTTGCCGGGACAGGGGATCCGGCGCAGTACTTC.